The clone carrying this T cell receptor (beta chain) was found a few times. What it recognizes is unknown. Coverage ceases 3 residues before the CDR3 finishes, and the germline J gene fills in the end. The entry originates in a study of T cell clonality in common variable immunodeficiency. The CDR3 totals 15 residues. Germline-derived CDR1 and CDR2 are SEHNR and FQNEAQ (reference sequence). The J segment lost 5 bases and the V segment lost 3 bases, leaving 6 bases of the junction unmatched. Aged about 9 to 64 years, CVID subjects averaged around 43 years old. Notes on the study in general: Fewer deletions and N-nucleotide insertions were reportedly seen in common variable immunodeficiency TCR beta sequences.

Assay used: immunoSEQ multiplex PCR; TCRdb lists only in-frame clones, some missing. The specimen has about 33,000 clones, none found just once. This chain connects TRBV7-9 to TRBJ1-2, with 10 bases fitting TRBD1. Sequences were obtained from peripheral blood mononuclear cells. This receptor was obtained from a human donor with common variable immunodeficiency. The CDR3 is CASSFTDRGRYGYTF. CDR3 DNA (partial): TGTGCCAGCAGCTTTACCGACAGGGGGCGGTATGGC.